These T cell receptor beta chains were read from a single sample in a study of cytomegalovirus exposure and HLA in healthy donors. The assay was immunoSEQ multiplex PCR, and TCRdb's table has in-frame clones only and misses some. Of about 150,000 clones listed, more than 9.5% are singletons. Sequencing was performed on PBMCs. The receptors originated from a man aged 50-60 years in good health and CMV-seronegative. CDR3s include the opening cysteine and the closing phenylalanine or tryptophan. The D gene is left open where the match is weak. Rows give clone size only sometimes, using once, few, many, or a class for an expanded clone.

v_call,d_call,j_call,clone_size,cdr3_nt,cdr3_aa
TRBV7-9,.,TRBJ1-1,.,TGTGCCAGCAGCTTAGCGGACAGAGAAGCTTTCTTT,CASSLADREAFF
TRBV29-1,TRBD2,TRBJ2-1,many,TGCAGCATTCCCCCAACCACTAGCGGGACCAATGAGCAGTTCTTC,CSIPPTTSGTNEQFF
TRBV25-1,TRBD1,TRBJ2-7,few,TGTGCCAGCAGTGAACCCCAGGGGGCCTACGAGCAGTACTTC,CASSEPQGAYEQYF
TRBV27,.,TRBJ1-1,few,TGTGCCAGCAGTGACGGACAGTTGAACACTGAAGCTTTCTTT,CASSDGQLNTEAFF
TRBV19,.,TRBJ1-5,few,TGTGCCAGCCGGTCGGGGGTGCTAGGTCAGCCCCAGCATTTT,CASRSGVLGQPQHF
TRBV11-2,.,TRBJ2-3,.,TGTGCCAGCAGCTTAAACAGTCCAGATACGCAGTATTTT,CASSLNSPDTQYF
TRBV6-4,.,TRBJ2-1,.,TGTGCCAGCCGTGACTCGATAGGGGACTACAATGAGCAGTTCTTC,CASRDSIGDYNEQFF
TRBV19,TRBD1,TRBJ1-5,few,TGTGCCAGTAGTTCAACCACAGGGGTAGTGGGCAATCAGCCCCAGCATTTT,CASSSTTGVVGNQPQHF
TRBV29-1,.,TRBJ1-1,.,TGCAGCGCCCTAGGCACCCTGAACACTGAAGCTTTCTTT,CSALGTLNTEAFF
TRBV30,TRBD1,TRBJ1-4,few,TGTGCCTGGATGTCTACAGGGGATCCTAATGAAAAACTGTTTTTT,CAWMSTGDPNEKLFF
TRBV6-6,TRBD1,TRBJ2-7,few,TGTGCCAGCAGCGACCGGACAGGTCCGTACGAGCAGTACTTC,CASSDRTGPYEQYF
TRBV5-6,.,TRBJ1-5,.,TGTGCCAGCAGCCGCGACGGGGAAAGGTATCAGCCCCAGCATTTT,CASSRDGERYQPQHF
TRBV5-6,.,TRBJ1-5,few,TGTGCCAGCAGCTTTGTCGGACAGAATCAGCCCCAGCATTTT,CASSFVGQNQPQHF
TRBV9,.,TRBJ1-4,.,TGTGCCAGCAGCGTAGCGGGGAGGTCCCCTAATGAAAAACTGTTTTTT,CASSVAGRSPNEKLFF
TRBV29-1,TRBD1,TRBJ1-5,.,TGCAGCGTTTCTGACAGGGACCATCAGCCCCAGCATTTT,CSVSDRDHQPQHF
TRBV9,TRBD2,TRBJ2-7,few,TGTGCCAGCAGCGTCAACACGGGACTAGCGGGAGGTACCCCCTACGAGCAGTACTTC,CASSVNTGLAGGTPYEQYF
TRBV6-5,TRBD2,TRBJ2-7,few,TGTGCCAGCAGTTCCTTGACTAGCGGGAGTAAAGTCGAGCAGTACTTC,CASSSLTSGSKVEQYF
TRBV28,TRBD1,TRBJ2-5,few,TGTGCCAGCAGTTCTGCCGGACAGGGCAAAAAAGAGACCCAGTACTTC,CASSSAGQGKKETQYF
TRBV7-6,.,TRBJ2-5,.,TGTGCCAGCAGACTTGAGGGGGGGGAGACCCAGTACTTC,CASRLEGGETQYF
TRBV13,TRBD2,TRBJ2-3,few,TGTGCCAGCAGCTCTACTAGCGGGGGATCTAGCACAGATACGCAGTATTTT,CASSSTSGGSSTDTQYF
TRBV5-1,TRBD1,TRBJ1-3,.,TGCGCCAGCAGCTTGGACTCAGGGGGAGATGGAAACACCATATATTTT,CASSLDSGGDGNTIYF
TRBV4-2,.,TRBJ1-2,few,TGTGCCAGCAGCCAAGAGGGGGAGGGGGTCGGTGGCTACACCTTC,CASSQEGEGVGGYTF
TRBV19,.,TRBJ1-5,few,TGTGCCAGTAATTCAGGGTTCCAGCCCCAGCATTTT,CASNSGFQPQHF
TRBV5-1,TRBD1,TRBJ1-4,few,TGCGCCAGCAGCTTGTGGGCCGGGACAGAGAATGAAAAACTGTTTTTT,CASSLWAGTENEKLFF
TRBV5-1,.,TRBJ2-7,.,TGCGCCAGCAGCTTGGGCGTGGGGGGTTACGAGCAGTACTTC,CASSLGVGGYEQYF
TRBV6-5,TRBD2,TRBJ2-3,few,TGTGCCAGCCAGCGGGGGGTCAGGGATACGCAGTATTTT,CASQRGVRDTQYF
TRBV27,.,TRBJ2-1,.,TGTGCCAGCAGTCCCTCGTGGGAGGCCTACAATGAGCAGTTCTTC,CASSPSWEAYNEQFF
TRBV2,TRBD1,TRBJ1-2,few,TGTGCCAGCACTTCGACAGGGGTCCCCTATGGCTACACCTTC,CASTSTGVPYGYTF
TRBV19,TRBD1,TRBJ1-1,.,TGTGCCAGTAGTCTCCAGGGGGTGACGAACACTGAAGCTTTCTTT,CASSLQGVTNTEAFF